The TCR beta chain described here comes from a study of beta chain features in type 1 diabetes. V was trimmed by 4 bases and J by 4 bases, leaving 13 bases between them. The germline V gene has CDR1 SGHAT and CDR2 FQNNGV. The CDR3 length is 15 residues. General study results and limits: Equally in patients and controls, PCR might preferentially amplify shorter templates. VDJ junctions from patients with type 1 diabetes contained fewer insertions and more deletions.

Every donor provided one heparinised blood draw, which averaged about 110 mL. The whole isolated RNA underwent reverse transcription, so sequencing captured expressed TCRB transcripts. The study sequenced naive, central memory and regulatory T cell samples to an average of about 3.8 million reads. Some clones are missing from TCRdb's copy, which holds only in-frame ones; the method was immunoSEQ multiplex PCR. The sample has fewer than 250,000 clones, 12% to 15% seen once; the top ten hold around 0.026%. This clone turned up a few times. Its specificity is not known. This clonotype was obtained from a woman between 40 and 55 years old in good health. The V gene is TRBV11-2, the J gene TRBJ1-4; D is unclear. The specimen was naive CD4+ T cells from blood. CDR3: CASSSRGWGNEKLFF. The CDR3 DNA reads as TGTGCCAGCAGCTCACGAGGGTGGGGTAATGAAAAACTGTTTTTT.